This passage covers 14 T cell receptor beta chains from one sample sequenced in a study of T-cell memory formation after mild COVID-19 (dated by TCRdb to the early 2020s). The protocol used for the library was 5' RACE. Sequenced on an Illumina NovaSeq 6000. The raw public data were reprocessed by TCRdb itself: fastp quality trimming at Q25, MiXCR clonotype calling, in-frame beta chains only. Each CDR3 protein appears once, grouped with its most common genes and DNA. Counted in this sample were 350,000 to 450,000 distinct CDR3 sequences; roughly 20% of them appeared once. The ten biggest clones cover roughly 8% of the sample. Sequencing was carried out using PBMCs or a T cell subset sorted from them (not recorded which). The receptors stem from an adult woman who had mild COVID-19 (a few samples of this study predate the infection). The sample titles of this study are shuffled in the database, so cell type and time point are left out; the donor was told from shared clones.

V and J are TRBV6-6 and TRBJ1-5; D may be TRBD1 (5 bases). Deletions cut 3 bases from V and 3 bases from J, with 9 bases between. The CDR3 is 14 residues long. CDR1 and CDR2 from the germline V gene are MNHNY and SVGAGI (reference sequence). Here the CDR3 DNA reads TGTGCCAGCAGTTATACAGGATTCAATCAGCCCCAGCATTTT. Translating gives CASSYTGFNQPQHF.

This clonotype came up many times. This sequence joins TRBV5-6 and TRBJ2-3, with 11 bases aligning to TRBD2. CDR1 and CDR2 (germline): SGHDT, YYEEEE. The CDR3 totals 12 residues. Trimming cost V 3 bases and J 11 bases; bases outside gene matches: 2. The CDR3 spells CASSYTSGGQYF. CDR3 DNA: TGTGCCAGCAGCTATACTAGCGGGGGGCAGTATTTT.

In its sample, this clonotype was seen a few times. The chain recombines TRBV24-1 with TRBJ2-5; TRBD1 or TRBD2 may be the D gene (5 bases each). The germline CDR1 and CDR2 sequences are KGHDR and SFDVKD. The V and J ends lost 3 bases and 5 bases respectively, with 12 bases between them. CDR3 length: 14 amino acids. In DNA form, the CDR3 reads TGTGCCACCAGTGATAGTTCTTGGGGGGAGACCCAGTACTTC. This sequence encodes CATSDSSWGETQYF.

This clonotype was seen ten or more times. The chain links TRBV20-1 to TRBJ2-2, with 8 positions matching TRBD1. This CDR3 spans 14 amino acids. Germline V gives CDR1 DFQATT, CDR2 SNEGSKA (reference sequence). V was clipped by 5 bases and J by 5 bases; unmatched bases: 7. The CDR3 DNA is TGCAGTGCTCAGGGGGCTTGGAGTACCGGGGAGCTGTTTTTT. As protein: CSAQGAWSTGELFF.

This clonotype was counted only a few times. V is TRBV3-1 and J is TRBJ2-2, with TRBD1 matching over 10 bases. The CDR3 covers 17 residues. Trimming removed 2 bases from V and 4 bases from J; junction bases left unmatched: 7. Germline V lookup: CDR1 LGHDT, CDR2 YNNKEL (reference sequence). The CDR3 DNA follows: TGTGCCAGCAGCCAAAGGATTGGGACAGGGGCCACCGGGGAGCTGTTTTTT. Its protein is CASSQRIGTGATGELFF.

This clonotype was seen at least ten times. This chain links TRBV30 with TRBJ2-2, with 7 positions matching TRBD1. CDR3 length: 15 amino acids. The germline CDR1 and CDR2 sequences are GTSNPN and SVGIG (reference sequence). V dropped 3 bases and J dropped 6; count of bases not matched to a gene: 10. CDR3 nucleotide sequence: TGTGCCTGGAGAGAGACAGGGTTCGTCCCCGGGGAGCTGTTTTTT. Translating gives CAWRETGFVPGELFF.

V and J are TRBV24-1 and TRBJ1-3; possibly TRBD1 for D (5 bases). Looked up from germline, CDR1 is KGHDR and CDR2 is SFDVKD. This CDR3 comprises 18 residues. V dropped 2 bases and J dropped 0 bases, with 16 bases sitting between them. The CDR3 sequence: CATSDCLAGPVSGNTIYF. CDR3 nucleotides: TGTGCCACCAGTGATTGCTTGGCGGGACCGGTCTCTGGAAACACCATATATTTT.

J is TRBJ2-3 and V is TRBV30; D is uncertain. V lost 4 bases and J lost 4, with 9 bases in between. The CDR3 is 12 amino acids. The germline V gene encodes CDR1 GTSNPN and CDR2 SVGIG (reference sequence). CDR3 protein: CAWNLNPDTQYF. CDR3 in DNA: TGTGCCTGGAACTTGAACCCAGATACGCAGTATTTT.

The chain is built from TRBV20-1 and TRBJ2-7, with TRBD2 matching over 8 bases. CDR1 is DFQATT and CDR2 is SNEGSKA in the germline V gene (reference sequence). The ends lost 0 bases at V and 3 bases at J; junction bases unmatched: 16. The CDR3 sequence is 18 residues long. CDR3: CSARDPLYPRGALYEQYF. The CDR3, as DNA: TGCAGTGCTAGAGACCCGCTTTACCCGCGGGGGGCCCTCTACGAGCAGTACTTC.

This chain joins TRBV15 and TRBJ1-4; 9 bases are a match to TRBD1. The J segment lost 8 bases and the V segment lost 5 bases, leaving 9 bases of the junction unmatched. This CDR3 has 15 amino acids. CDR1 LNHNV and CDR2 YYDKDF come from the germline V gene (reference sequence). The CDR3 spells CATSPRTGEVEKLFF. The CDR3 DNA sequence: TGTGCCACCAGCCCGAGGACAGGGGAAGTCGAAAAACTGTTTTTT.

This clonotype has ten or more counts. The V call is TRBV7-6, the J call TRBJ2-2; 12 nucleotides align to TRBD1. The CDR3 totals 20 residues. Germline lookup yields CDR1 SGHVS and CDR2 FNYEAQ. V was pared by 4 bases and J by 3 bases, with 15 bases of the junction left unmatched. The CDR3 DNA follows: TGTGCCAGCAGCTCCGTCCCAACCGGGACAGGGGGCCGATACACCGGGGAGCTGTTTTTT. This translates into CASSSVPTGTGGRYTGELFF. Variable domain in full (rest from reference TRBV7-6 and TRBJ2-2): GAGVSQSPRYKVTKRGQDVALRCDPISGHVSLYWYRQALGQGPEFLTYFNYEAQQDKSGLPNDRFSAERPEGSISTLTIQRTEQRDSAMYRCASSSVPTGTGGRYTGELFFGEGSRLTVL.

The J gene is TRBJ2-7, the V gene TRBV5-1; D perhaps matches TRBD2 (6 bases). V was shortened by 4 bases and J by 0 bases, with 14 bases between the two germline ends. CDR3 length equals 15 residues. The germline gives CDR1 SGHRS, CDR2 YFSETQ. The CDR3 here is CASSPGLDYSYEQYF. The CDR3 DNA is TGCGCCAGCAGCCCGGGACTGGACTACTCCTACGAGCAGTACTTC.

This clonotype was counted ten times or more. The CDR3 DNA follows: TGTGCCAGCAGGGAGACCAACAGGGGGCCAATCCTTGAAGCTTTCTTT. This codes for CASRETNRGPILEAFF. V usage is TRBV7-6 and J usage is TRBJ1-1, with 9 bases identical to TRBD1. Trimming took 6 bases from V and 7 from J; bases not matched to a gene: 15. The CDR3 spans 16 residues. The germline V gene encodes CDR1 SGHVS and CDR2 FNYEAQ. The whole variable domain, filled in from reference TRBV7-6 and TRBJ1-1, reads GAGVSQSPRYKVTKRGQDVALRCDPISGHVSLYWYRQALGQGPEFLTYFNYEAQQDKSGLPNDRFSAERPEGSISTLTIQRTEQRDSAMYRCASRETNRGPILEAFFGQGTRLTVV.

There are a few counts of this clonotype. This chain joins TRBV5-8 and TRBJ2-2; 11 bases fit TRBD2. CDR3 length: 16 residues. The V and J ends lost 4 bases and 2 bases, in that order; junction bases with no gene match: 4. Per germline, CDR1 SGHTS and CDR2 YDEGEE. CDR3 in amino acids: CASSPRLAGNTGELFF. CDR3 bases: TGTGCCAGCAGCCCTCGACTAGCGGGAAACACCGGGGAGCTGTTTTTT.